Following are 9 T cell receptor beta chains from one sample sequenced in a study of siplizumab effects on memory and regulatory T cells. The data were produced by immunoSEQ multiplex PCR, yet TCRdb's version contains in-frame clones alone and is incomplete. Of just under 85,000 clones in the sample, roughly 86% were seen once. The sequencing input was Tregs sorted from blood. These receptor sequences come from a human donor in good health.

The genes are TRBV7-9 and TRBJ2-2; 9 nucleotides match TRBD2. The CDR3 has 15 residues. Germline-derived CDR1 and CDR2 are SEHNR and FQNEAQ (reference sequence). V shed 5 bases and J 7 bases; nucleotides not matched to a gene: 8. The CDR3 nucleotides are TGTGCCAGCAGCCAACGGACTAGCGAAGACGGGGAGCTGTTTTTT. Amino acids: CASSQRTSEDGELFF.

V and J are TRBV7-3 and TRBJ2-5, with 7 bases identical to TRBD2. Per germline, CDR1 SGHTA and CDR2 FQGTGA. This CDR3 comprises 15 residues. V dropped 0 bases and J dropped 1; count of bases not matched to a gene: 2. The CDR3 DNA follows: TGTGCCAGCAGCTTAACGGGGACTACCCAAGAGACCCAGTACTTC. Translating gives CASSLTGTTQETQYF.

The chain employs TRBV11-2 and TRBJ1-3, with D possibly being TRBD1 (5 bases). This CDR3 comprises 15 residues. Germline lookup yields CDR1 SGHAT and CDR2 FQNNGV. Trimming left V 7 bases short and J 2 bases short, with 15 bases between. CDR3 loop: CASKRGPYTGNTIYF. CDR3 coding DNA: TGTGCCAGCAAAAGGGGACCGTATACTGGAAACACCATATATTTT.

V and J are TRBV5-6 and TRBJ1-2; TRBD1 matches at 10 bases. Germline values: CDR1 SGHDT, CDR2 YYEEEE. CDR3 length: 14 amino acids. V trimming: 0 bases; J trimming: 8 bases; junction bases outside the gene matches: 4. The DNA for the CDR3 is TGTGCCAGCAGCTTGGGGACAGGGGGGTCGGGCTACACCTTC. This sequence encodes CASSLGTGGSGYTF.

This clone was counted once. CDR3 in amino acids: CASSFRLAKDTQYF. CDR3 in DNA: TGTGCCAGCAGCTTTAGACTAGCGAAGGATACGCAGTATTTT. The rearrangement joins TRBV5-6 to TRBJ2-3; TRBD2 matches at 8 bases. The CDR3 totals 14 residues. Trimming at V came to 2 bases and at J to 6 bases, leaving 5 bases not matched to a gene. Germline assignment: CDR1 SGHDT and CDR2 YYEEEE.

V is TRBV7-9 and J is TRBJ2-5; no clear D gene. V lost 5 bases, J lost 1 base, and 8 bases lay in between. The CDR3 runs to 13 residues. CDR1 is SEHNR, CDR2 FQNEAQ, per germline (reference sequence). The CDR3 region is CASSLFFQETQYF. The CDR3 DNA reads TGTGCCAGCAGCCTCTTCTTCCAAGAGACCCAGTACTTC.

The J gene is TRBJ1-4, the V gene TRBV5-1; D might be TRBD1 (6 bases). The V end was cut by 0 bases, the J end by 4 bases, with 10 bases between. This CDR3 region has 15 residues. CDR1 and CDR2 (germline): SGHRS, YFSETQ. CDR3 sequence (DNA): TGCGCCAGCAGCTTGGCCGGGACATTTAATGAAAAACTGTTTTTT. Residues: CASSLAGTFNEKLFF. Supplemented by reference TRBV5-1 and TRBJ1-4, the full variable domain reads KAGVTQTPRYLIKTRGQQVTLSCSPISGHRSVSWYQQTPGQGLQFLFEYFSETQRNKGNFPGRFSGRQFSNSRSEMNVSTLELGDSALYLCASSLAGTFNEKLFFGSGTQLSVL.

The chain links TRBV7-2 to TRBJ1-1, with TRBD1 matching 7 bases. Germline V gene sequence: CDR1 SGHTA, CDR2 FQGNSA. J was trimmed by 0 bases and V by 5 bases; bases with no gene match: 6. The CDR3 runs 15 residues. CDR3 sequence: CASSPTTGLNTEAFF. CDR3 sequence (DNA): TGTGCCAGCAGCCCCACGACAGGGTTGAACACTGAAGCTTTCTTT.

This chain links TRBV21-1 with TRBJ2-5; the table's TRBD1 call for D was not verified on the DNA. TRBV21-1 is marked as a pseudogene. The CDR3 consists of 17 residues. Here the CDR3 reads CASSVLEGTFRNRTQYF. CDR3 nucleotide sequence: TGTGCCAGCAGCGTTCTCGAGGGGACATTTCGAAACAGGACCCAGTACTTC.